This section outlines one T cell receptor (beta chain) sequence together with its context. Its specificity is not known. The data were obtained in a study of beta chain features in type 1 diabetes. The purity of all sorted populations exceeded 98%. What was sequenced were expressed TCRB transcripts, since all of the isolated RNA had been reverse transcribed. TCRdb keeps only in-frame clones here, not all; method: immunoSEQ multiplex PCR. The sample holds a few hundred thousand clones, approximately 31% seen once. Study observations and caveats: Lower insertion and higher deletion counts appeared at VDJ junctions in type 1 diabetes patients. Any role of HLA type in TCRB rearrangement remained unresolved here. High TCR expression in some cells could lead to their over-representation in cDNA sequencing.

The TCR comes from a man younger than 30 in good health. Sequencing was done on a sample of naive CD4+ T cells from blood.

In DNA form, the CDR3 reads TGTGCCAGCAGCTTAGCGCACAATGAGCAGTTCTTC. It specifies CASSLAHNEQFF. This chain uses TRBV7-2 with TRBJ2-1, with D unresolved. The V end was cut by 0 bases, the J end by 5 bases, with 2 bases between. Germline CDR1 SGHTA, CDR2 FQGNSA. CDR3 length equals 12 residues.